These 4 T cell receptor beta chains came from one sample sequenced in a study of blood T cell repertoires in COVID-19. Here immunoSEQ multiplex PCR was the method, and the copy in TCRdb shows in-frame clones only, minus some. Seen here are about 39,000 clones, 87% observed once, and the top ten hold more than 20%. Sequencing used peripheral blood. These receptors were collected from a man aged 50 to 59 with active or convalescent COVID-19.

The chain employs TRBV7-3 and TRBJ2-5, with a tentative D call TRBD1 (5 bases). The length of the CDR3 is 14 residues. Trimming stripped 5 bases from V and 1 base from J, with 11 bases between. The germline CDR1 and CDR2 sequences are SGHTA and FQGTGA. The CDR3, as DNA: TGTGCCAGCAGCCCCCAGGGAACCCAAGAGACCCAGTACTTC. It specifies CASSPQGTQETQYF.

The chain has TRBV21-1 and TRBJ1-1. TRBV21-1 corresponds to a pseudogene. CDR3 size: 16 residues. CDR3 sequence reads: CASSKARGCLRAEAFF. The CDR3 bases are TGTGCCAGCAGCAAGGCTCGGGGTTGTTTGAGGGCTGAAGCTTTCTTT.

The chain carries TRBV28 and TRBJ2-3; 8 bases are a match to TRBD2. The CDR3 is made up of 19 amino acids. The V and J ends lost 3 bases and 0 bases, in that order; junction bases with no gene match: 14. Germline values: CDR1 MDHEN, CDR2 SYDVKM. The CDR3 DNA sequence: TGTGCCAGCAGTTTCCCAACATCTTATAGCGGGGCGAGCACAGATACGCAGTATTTT. As protein: CASSFPTSYSGASTDTQYF.

This rearrangement joins TRBV7-2 to TRBJ2-5, with TRBD2 as a possible D gene (6 bases). The V end lost 5 bases, the J end lost 2 bases, and 15 bases lay between the germline ends. The CDR3 runs 15 residues. The germline V gene has CDR1 SGHTA and CDR2 FQGNSA. The CDR3 DNA reads TGTGCCAGCAGCCCATTCGGGACTTCTCAAGAGACCCAGTACTTC. Residues: CASSPFGTSQETQYF.